These T cell receptor beta chains were read from a single sample in a study of blood T cell repertoires in COVID-19. Sequencing was performed with immunoSEQ multiplex PCR; in TCRdb, only in-frame clones are kept and a portion is missing. The sample has 250,000 to 350,000 clones, around nine tenths seen once. The specimen sequenced was peripheral blood. The origin of the receptors is a woman under 40 with COVID-19, enrolled during active disease. Each CDR3 is given with its conserved first and last residue. D genes are given only for firm matches. The listing skips clone size in some rows; elsewhere it reads once, few, many or a size class.

d_gene | j_gene | abundance | v_gene | CDR3nt | CDR3aa
TRBD1 | TRBJ1-1 | NA | TRBV11-2 | TGTGCCAGCAGCCCGAGCCTACAGGGGGAAGCTTTCTTT | CASSPSLQGEAFF
TRBD2 | TRBJ2-1 | NA | TRBV5-1 | TGCGCCAGCAGCTTTACTAGCGGTACCCGGGAGGTGCAGTTCTTC | CASSFTSGTREVQFF
NA | TRBJ1-2 | NA | TRBV5-4 | TGTGCCAGCAGCGCGGACAGTGCTAACTATGGCTACACCTTC | CASSADSANYGYTF
TRBD1 | TRBJ2-7 | NA | TRBV4-2 | TGTGCCAGCAGCCAAGGGACGGGACAGCCCTACGAGCAGTACTTC | CASSQGTGQPYEQYF
TRBD1 | TRBJ2-5 | NA | TRBV9 | TGTGCCAGCACCCCCGGGACAGGGAAGTTTGAGACCCAGTACTTC | CASTPGTGKFETQYF
TRBD2 | TRBJ2-1 | NA | TRBV9 | TGTGCCAGCAGCGTAGGGTTGGGACTAGGGACCTACAATGAGCGGTTCTTC | CASSVGLGLGTYNERFF
NA | TRBJ1-1 | NA | TRBV11-2 | TGTGCCAGCATGGGAGGCACCTGGGGGACTGAAGCTTTCTTT | CASMGGTWGTEAFF
NA | TRBJ2-5 | once | TRBV16 | TGTGCCAGCAGCCAAGGGGACTTAATACAAGAGACCCAGTACTTC | CASSQGDLIQETQYF
TRBD1 | TRBJ2-7 | NA | TRBV5-4 | TGTGCCAGCAGCTCGGGACAGGGTTACGAGCAGTACTTC | CASSSGQGYEQYF
NA | TRBJ2-6 | NA | TRBV28 | TGTGCCAGCAGCCCCCCGGGGAGCGGGGCCAACGTCCTGACTTTC | CASSPPGSGANVLTF
NA | TRBJ2-1 | NA | TRBV2 | TGTGCCAGCAGTGAGACAGAACCAAGCTCCTACAATGAGCAGTTCTTC | CASSETEPSSYNEQFF
TRBD2 | TRBJ2-3 | once | TRBV19 | TGTGCCAGCAGGACTAGCAACGCAGATACGCAGTATTTT | CASRTSNADTQYF
TRBD1 | TRBJ1-1 | NA | TRBV28 | TGTGCCAGCAGTGCGACAGGGCCCACTGAAGCTTTCTTT | CASSATGPTEAFF
NA | TRBJ2-2 | NA | TRBV6-5 | TGTGCCAGCAGCCAGACTACCACGAACACCGGGGAGCTGTTTTTT | CASSQTTTNTGELFF
NA | TRBJ2-1 | NA | TRBV24-1 | TGTGCCACCAGTAGAGGCGGACGGGAGCACAATGAGCAGTTCTTC | CATSRGGREHNEQFF
TRBD1 | TRBJ1-2 | NA | TRBV29-1 | TGCAGCGTCAGACAGGGACATGGCTACACCTTC | CSVRQGHGYTF
TRBD1 | TRBJ1-2 | NA | TRBV19 | TGTGCCAGTATTCCCTTCATGACAGGGAACTATGGCTACACCTTC | CASIPFMTGNYGYTF
TRBD1 | TRBJ1-1 | NA | TRBV6-5 | TGTGCCAGCAGGCGGGACAGGGAGAACACTGAAGCTTTCTTT | CASRRDRENTEAFF
TRBD2 | TRBJ2-7 | NA | TRBV27 | TGTGCCAGCAGTTTATTCCCCCCAGGACTAGCGGTAGCCTACGAGCAGTACTTC | CASSLFPPGLAVAYEQYF
TRBD2 | TRBJ2-7 | NA | TRBV10-2 | TGCGCCAGCAGTGAGTCAAGCGGGATCAACGAGCAGTACTTC | CASSESSGINEQYF
NA | TRBJ1-4 | NA | TRBV6-6 | TGTGCCAGCAGTTACTCCGGTGAAAAACTGTTTTTT | CASSYSGEKLFF
NA | TRBJ1-3 | NA | TRBV7-9 | TGTGCCAGCAGCCAGGACAGATTCTCTGGAAACACCATATATTTT | CASSQDRFSGNTIYF
NA | TRBJ2-2 | NA | TRBV11-2 | TGTGCCAGCAGCTTAGGATACAGGGCCGGCACCGGGGAGCTGTTTTTT | CASSLGYRAGTGELFF
NA | TRBJ2-7 | NA | TRBV7-9 | TGTGCCAGCAGCGAACCGGGCGGGACCTACGAGCAGTACTTC | CASSEPGGTYEQYF
TRBD1 | TRBJ1-1 | NA | TRBV25-1 | TGTGCCAGCAAAGGGACAGGGAGACATACTGAAGCTTTCTTT | CASKGTGRHTEAFF
NA | TRBJ1-2 | NA | TRBV5-1 | TGCGCCAGCAGCCCCGTCCAGGGATACTATGGCTACACCTTC | CASSPVQGYYGYTF
NA | TRBJ2-4 | NA | TRBV5-1 | TGCGCCAGCAGCCTGGGGGCCGTAGCCAAAAACATTCAGTACTTC | CASSLGAVAKNIQYF
NA | TRBJ1-1 | NA | TRBV3-1/TRBV3-2 | TGTGCCAGCAGCCAAGATCGAGCGAGGGCCGCTTTCTTT | CASSQDRARAAFF
TRBD1 | TRBJ1-1 | NA | TRBV7-9 | TGTGCCAGCAGCTCTCTACGGGACAGGGAGAACACTGAAGCTTTCTTT | CASSSLRDRENTEAFF
NA | TRBJ1-1 | NA | TRBV4-3 | TGCGCCAGCAGCCAAGATCGAAACAGTTACACTGAAGCTTTCTTT | CASSQDRNSYTEAFF
NA | TRBJ1-6 | NA | TRBV11-2 | TGTGCCAGCAGCTTTTTTAGGGGTAAAGAATCACCCCTCCACTTT | CASSFFRGKESPLHF
NA | TRBJ1-5 | NA | TRBV6-6 | TGTGCCAGCACGGAGGATGTACGTCAGCCCCAGCATTTT | CASTEDVRQPQHF
TRBD1 | TRBJ1-5 | NA | TRBV6-5 | TGTGCCAGCAGGGACAGGGGTAATCAGCCCCAGCATTTT | CASRDRGNQPQHF
TRBD1 | TRBJ2-3 | many | TRBV15 | TGTGCCACCAGCAGAGATCCGGGGACAGGGACAGATACGCAGTATTTT | CATSRDPGTGTDTQYF
NA | TRBJ2-4 | NA | TRBV19 | TGTGCCAGTAGACCCACCGGGACACCAAGGGACATTCAGTACTTC | CASRPTGTPRDIQYF
NA | TRBJ2-3 | NA | TRBV10-1 | TGCGCCAGCAGTGAGGGGGACCGTTGGGGGGGCCGACGCACAGATACGCAGTATTTT | CASSEGDRWGGRRTDTQYF
NA | TRBJ2-6 | once | TRBV11-2 | TGTGCCAGCACCGTCTCTGGGGCCAACGTCCTGACTTTC | CASTVSGANVLTF
TRBD2 | TRBJ2-1 | NA | TRBV25-1 | TGTGCCAGCAGCCTCATCGGGACTAGCGGGTCTTACAATGAGCAGTTCTTC | CASSLIGTSGSYNEQFF
NA | TRBJ1-2 | NA | TRBV24-1 | TGTGCCACCAGTGCAGGCCCGAATGCTAACTATGGCTACACCTTC | CATSAGPNANYGYTF
NA | TRBJ1-5 | NA | TRBV27 | TGTGCCAGCAGTTCCACCCTACAGGGTCCCAGCAATCAGCCCCAGCATTTT | CASSSTLQGPSNQPQHF
NA | TRBJ2-3 | NA | TRBV6-1 | TGTGCCAGCAGTGCATCGTTGGTAACTAGCACAGATACGCAGTATTTT | CASSASLVTSTDTQYF
TRBD2 | TRBJ2-2 | NA | TRBV19 | TGTGCCAGTATCAGGACTAGCGGGAGTGTCGGGGAGCTGTTTTTT | CASIRTSGSVGELFF
NA | TRBJ1-1 | NA | TRBV12-3/TRBV12-4 | TGTGCCAGCAGTTTAGACAGATACACTGAAGCTTTCTTT | CASSLDRYTEAFF
TRBD1 | TRBJ2-7 | NA | TRBV6-4 | TGTGTCAACGTCCAGCAGACTCGATCAACAGGGGGGAAATCCTACGAGCAGTACTTC | CVNVQQTRSTGGKSYEQYF
NA | TRBJ2-5 | NA | TRBV5-4 | TGTGCCAGCAGCTTGGTGGCGGATCAAGAGACCCAGTACTTC | CASSLVADQETQYF
TRBD2 | TRBJ2-3 | once | TRBV5-5 | TGTGCCAGCAGCGCGAGCGGGACCGGCACAGATACGCAGTATTTT | CASSASGTGTDTQYF
TRBD1 | TRBJ2-3 | NA | TRBV2 | TGTGCCAGCATGACAGGGACGAATACGCAGTATTTT | CASMTGTNTQYF
TRBD2 | TRBJ2-7 | NA | TRBV6-1 | TGTGCCAGCAGTGAAAGCGGGACTTTTCCCTCCTACGAGCAGTACTTC | CASSESGTFPSYEQYF
TRBD2 | TRBJ2-1 | NA | TRBV7-3 | TGTGCCAGCAGCTTAACGGGTAGCGGGAGCGGTTTGAATGAGCAGTTCTTC | CASSLTGSGSGLNEQFF
TRBD2 | TRBJ2-7 | NA | TRBV4-1 | TGCGCCAGCAGCAGGGAGGGGAACTACGAGCAGTACTTC | CASSREGNYEQYF
TRBD1 | TRBJ1-5 | NA | TRBV13 | TGTGCCAGCAGCCGACAGGGGTTCAGTCAGCCCCAGCATTTT | CASSRQGFSQPQHF
NA | TRBJ1-5 | NA | TRBV6-6 | TGTGCCAGCAGTTACTCGATCCAGGGCAATCAGCCCCAGCATTTT | CASSYSIQGNQPQHF
NA | TRBJ1-2 | NA | TRBV5-4 | TGTGCCAGCAGCGATCCCCAGGGGCTCTCGGGAGGCTACACCTTC | CASSDPQGLSGGYTF
NA | TRBJ1-1 | NA | TRBV5-4 | TGTGCCAGCAGCCCGGGGAGGGTAAGAGTGAACACTGAAGCTTTCTTT | CASSPGRVRVNTEAFF
NA | TRBJ1-2 | NA | TRBV27 | TGTGCCAGCAGTTTACTGGGGCCTCCCTATGGCTACACCTTC | CASSLLGPPYGYTF